A selection of T cell receptor beta chains follows, all from one sample in a study of a mutant IDH1 vaccine in newly diagnosed glioma. Here immunoSEQ multiplex PCR was the method, and the copy in TCRdb shows in-frame clones only, minus some. The sample has tens of thousands of clones, more than 65% seen once. Sequenced material: PBMCs, taken from a glioma patient treated with radiotherapy, temozolomide or both. The receptors shown here come from a man aged 50-59 years with glioma. Both conserved end residues are part of each CDR3. Fields, in order: D gene, J gene, clone size, V gene, CDR3 protein, CDR3 DNA. The D gene is left open where the match is weak. Clone size is not always given. Where it is, it says once, few, many or a class for expanded clones.

D: .
J: TRBJ2-7
size: .
V: TRBV7-2
CDR3: CASSLGEQYF
DNA: TGTGCCAGCAGCTTAGGCGAGCAGTACTTC

D: .
J: TRBJ2-1
size: .
V: TRBV19
CDR3: CASSEGMRQFF
DNA: TGTGCCAGTAGTGAGGGGATGAGGCAGTTCTTC

D: TRBD1
J: TRBJ1-2
size: once
V: TRBV5-1
CDR3: CASSLQGDGYTF
DNA: TGCGCCAGCAGCCTACAGGGGGATGGCTACACCTTC

D: .
J: TRBJ1-1
size: .
V: TRBV2
CDR3: CASKREGLNTEAFF
DNA: TGTGCCAGCAAAAGGGAGGGATTGAACACTGAAGCTTTCTTT

D: TRBD2
J: TRBJ2-1
size: .
V: TRBV10-3
CDR3: CATTPGTTLNEQFF
DNA: TGTGCCACGACCCCAGGGACTACCCTTAATGAGCAGTTCTTC

D: .
J: TRBJ2-3
size: .
V: TRBV9
CDR3: CASSPRVGGNADTQYF
DNA: TGTGCCAGCAGCCCCCGAGTTGGGGGGAACGCAGATACGCAGTATTTT

D: .
J: TRBJ1-5
size: few
V: TRBV19
CDR3: CASSSGDQPQHF
DNA: TGTGCCAGTAGTTCGGGGGATCAGCCCCAGCATTTT

D: .
J: TRBJ1-2
size: few
V: TRBV6-5
CDR3: CASRIEGGNGYTF
DNA: TGTGCCAGCAGAATAGAAGGAGGGAACGGCTACACCTTC

D: .
J: TRBJ1-5
size: .
V: TRBV5-1
CDR3: CASSLNGNQPQHF
DNA: TGCGCCAGCAGCTTGAACGGCAATCAGCCCCAGCATTTT

D: .
J: TRBJ1-4
size: once
V: TRBV9
CDR3: CASGGGLGSNEKLFF
DNA: TGTGCCAGCGGAGGCGGTCTAGGATCTAATGAAAAACTGTTTTTT

D: TRBD1
J: TRBJ1-4
size: .
V: TRBV20-1
CDR3: CSVPGQGKLFF
DNA: TGCAGTGTTCCGGGACAGGGCAAACTGTTTTTT

D: .
J: TRBJ1-4
size: .
V: TRBV5-4
CDR3: CASSFRGPKQQLFF
DNA: TGTGCCAGCAGCTTCCGGGGCCCGAAACAACAACTGTTTTTT

D: .
J: TRBJ2-2
size: .
V: TRBV6-5
CDR3: CASSPTESNTGELFF
DNA: TGTGCCAGCAGTCCTACCGAGTCGAACACCGGGGAGCTGTTTTTT

D: .
J: TRBJ2-2
size: .
V: TRBV5-4
CDR3: CASRDHAGELFF
DNA: TGTGCCAGCAGGGACCATGCCGGGGAGCTGTTTTTT

D: .
J: TRBJ1-1
size: .
V: TRBV10-1
CDR3: CASSERGDTEAFF
DNA: TGCGCCAGCAGTGAGAGGGGGGACACTGAAGCTTTCTTT

D: .
J: TRBJ2-3
size: .
V: TRBV4-2
CDR3: CASSQVKADHTDTQYF
DNA: TGTGCCAGCAGCCAAGTAAAAGCGGATCACACAGATACGCAGTATTTT

D: .
J: TRBJ1-5
size: few
V: TRBV4-1
CDR3: CASSRERDPPRQPQHF
DNA: TGCGCCAGCAGCCGGGAACGGGACCCCCCTCGGCAGCCCCAGCATTTT

D: TRBD1
J: TRBJ2-7
size: .
V: TRBV19
CDR3: CASSGQGKSYEQYF
DNA: TGTGCCAGTAGTGGACAGGGAAAAAGCTACGAGCAGTACTTC

D: TRBD2
J: TRBJ2-7
size: .
V: TRBV4-1
CDR3: CASSQEAGSGGASQYF
DNA: TGCGCCAGCAGCCAAGAGGCTGGTAGCGGGGGGGCTTCGCAGTACTTC

D: .
J: TRBJ2-3
size: .
V: TRBV7-9
CDR3: CASSFASTDTQYF
DNA: TGTGCCAGCAGCTTCGCCTCGACAGATACGCAGTATTTT

D: .
J: TRBJ2-1
size: .
V: TRBV10-3
CDR3: CAITGQLVTEQFF
DNA: TGTGCCATCACCGGACAGTTAGTAACTGAGCAGTTCTTC

D: .
J: TRBJ2-1
size: once
V: TRBV5-4
CDR3: CASRPGGRTYNEQFF
DNA: TGTGCCAGCAGACCAGGGGGGAGAACCTACAATGAGCAGTTCTTC

D: .
J: TRBJ1-2
size: .
V: TRBV7-9
CDR3: CASSQDSGYGYTF
DNA: TGTGCCAGCAGCCAAGACAGTGGCTATGGCTACACCTTC

D: TRBD1
J: TRBJ1-4
size: .
V: TRBV2
CDR3: CASTAGTGLIEKLFF
DNA: TGTGCCAGCACCGCCGGGACAGGGTTGATTGAAAAACTGTTTTTT

D: .
J: TRBJ2-3
size: .
V: TRBV7-2
CDR3: CASSANYGPGADTQYF
DNA: TGTGCCAGCAGCGCGAACTATGGGCCTGGGGCAGATACGCAGTATTTT

D: .
J: TRBJ2-7
size: .
V: TRBV9
CDR3: CASSVEGTTNYEQYF
DNA: TGTGCCAGCAGCGTAGAAGGGACAACGAACTACGAGCAGTACTTC

D: .
J: TRBJ1-1
size: once
V: TRBV19
CDR3: CASSIAAVGLAEAFF
DNA: TGTGCCAGTAGTATAGCGGCAGTAGGGTTGGCTGAAGCTTTCTTT

D: TRBD1
J: TRBJ1-2
size: once
V: TRBV10-3
CDR3: CAISESSGGANYGYTF
DNA: TGTGCCATCAGTGAGTCTTCAGGGGGAGCTAACTATGGCTACACCTTC

D: TRBD1
J: TRBJ1-2
size: once
V: TRBV2
CDR3: CASSGQGANYGYTF
DNA: TGTGCCAGCAGTGGACAGGGGGCGAACTATGGCTACACCTTC

D: TRBD1
J: TRBJ2-7
size: .
V: TRBV19
CDR3: CASGDRGNTYEQYF
DNA: TGTGCCAGTGGTGACAGGGGAAATACCTACGAGCAGTACTTC

D: .
J: TRBJ2-5
size: .
V: TRBV28
CDR3: CASSPRVGGETQYF
DNA: TGTGCCAGCAGTCCGAGGGTAGGAGGAGAGACCCAGTACTTC

D: .
J: TRBJ1-2
size: .
V: TRBV6-1
CDR3: CASSELGGGYGYTF
DNA: TGTGCCAGCAGTGAATTGGGGGGCGGCTATGGCTACACCTTC

D: TRBD1
J: TRBJ2-4
size: .
V: TRBV7-9
CDR3: CASSSGQGITKNIQYF
DNA: TGTGCCAGCAGCTCGGGACAGGGGATAACCAAAAACATTCAGTACTTC

D: .
J: TRBJ2-2
size: .
V: TRBV4-2
CDR3: CASSQDNTGELFF
DNA: TGTGCCAGCAGCCAAGATAACACCGGGGAGCTGTTTTTT

D: .
J: TRBJ1-1
size: .
V: TRBV2
CDR3: CASSLSRSTEAFF
DNA: TGTGCCAGCAGTCTATCGAGAAGCACTGAAGCTTTCTTT

D: TRBD1
J: TRBJ2-7
size: .
V: TRBV9
CDR3: CASSVGQGVIYEQYF
DNA: TGTGCCAGCAGCGTGGGACAGGGGGTTATCTACGAGCAGTACTTC